The TCR beta chain described here comes from a study of early T cells in non-severe SARS-CoV-2 infection. Study details: The input, bulk RNA from unsorted whole blood, was sequenced, and chains were unpaired.

Molecules of cDNA were individually given unique molecular identifiers that were attached to them. TCRdb re-analysed the 5' RACE reads in MiXCR, keeping a single row per CDR3 protein. The sample lists some 80,000 distinct CDR3 sequences, roughly an eighth occurring once. This clonotype showed up just a few times. What it binds is not known. Points from the study as a whole: VDJdb-based annotation leaned toward anti-spike CD8 responses and missed private and CD4 specificities.

V lost 2 bases to trimming and J lost 1 base, with 3 bases between them. The CDR3 runs to 12 residues. Germline assignment: CDR1 GTSNPN and CDR2 SVGIG (reference sequence). This TCR was recovered from an adult who was a healthcare worker with PCR-confirmed SARS-CoV-2 infection or an uninfected control (not recorded which). The rearrangement links TRBV30 to TRBJ1-5, with D unclear. The sample taken for sequencing was whole blood. As DNA, the CDR3 is TGTGCCTGGAGTAACAGCAATCAGCCCCAGCATTTT. Protein sequence: CAWSNSNQPQHF.